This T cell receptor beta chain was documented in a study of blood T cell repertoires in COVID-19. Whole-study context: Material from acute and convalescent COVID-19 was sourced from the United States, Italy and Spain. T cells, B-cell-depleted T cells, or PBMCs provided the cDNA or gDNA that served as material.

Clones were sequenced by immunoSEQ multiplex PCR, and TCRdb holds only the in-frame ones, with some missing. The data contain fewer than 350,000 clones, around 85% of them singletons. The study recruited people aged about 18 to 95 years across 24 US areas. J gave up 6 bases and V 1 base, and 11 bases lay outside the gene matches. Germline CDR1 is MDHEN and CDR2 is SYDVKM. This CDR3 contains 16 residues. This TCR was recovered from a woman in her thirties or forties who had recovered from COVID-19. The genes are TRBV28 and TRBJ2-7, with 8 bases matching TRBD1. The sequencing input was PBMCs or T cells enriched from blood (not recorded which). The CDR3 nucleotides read TGTGCCAGCAGTTTATCCCAGGACAGGGTGCGTTCCGAGCAGTACTTC. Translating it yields CASSLSQDRVRSEQYF.